Listed below are T cell receptor beta chains from one sample, sequenced in a study of blood T cell repertoires in COVID-19. The method was immunoSEQ multiplex PCR; TCRdb's version includes in-frame clones alone and lacks a portion of them. The repertoire holds about 220,000 clones, with roughly 90% as singletons. Sequenced: PBMCs or T cells enriched from blood (not recorded which). The receptors here all came from a woman under 40 who had recovered from COVID-19. CDR3s include the opening cysteine and the closing phenylalanine or tryptophan. The D gene is left open where the match is weak. A clone size is listed for some rows: how often the clone was seen (once, few, many), or a class if it is expanded.

j_call,v_call,clone_size,d_call,cdr3_nt,cdr3_aa
TRBJ1-1,TRBV7-3,.,TRBD1,TGTGCCAGCAGCTCCCTCTTCACAGGGGCCAACACTGAAGCTTTCTTT,CASSSLFTGANTEAFF
TRBJ1-3,TRBV6-1,.,.,TGTGCCAGCAGTGAAAACGGGTCCGGTTCTGGAAACACCATATATTTT,CASSENGSGSGNTIYF
TRBJ2-5,TRBV11-2,once,TRBD2,TGTGCCAGCAGCCCGGGGACTACCATGGGGGAGACCCAGTACTTC,CASSPGTTMGETQYF
TRBJ2-5,TRBV5-1,.,TRBD2,TGCGCCAGCAGCTTGTGGCGGGGGTCGGGAGAGACCCAGTACTTC,CASSLWRGSGETQYF
TRBJ1-2,TRBV7-9,.,TRBD1,TGTGCCAGCAGCTCGTCGACAGGGGTTGACTATGGCTACACCTTC,CASSSSTGVDYGYTF
TRBJ2-7,TRBV6-5,.,TRBD2,TGTGCCAGCAGCGACCGGGGGGGTGGGACCTACGAGCAGTACTTC,CASSDRGGGTYEQYF
TRBJ1-4,TRBV19,once,.,TGTGCCAGTAGTAACCCGGGACACGACGGAGAAAAACTGTTTTTT,CASSNPGHDGEKLFF
TRBJ2-5,TRBV4-2,.,TRBD2,TGTGCCAGCAGCCAAGAAAGTGGAAGTAGCGGGGGGGGGACCCAGTACTTC,CASSQESGSSGGGTQYF
TRBJ2-5,TRBV19,.,.,TGTGCCAGTAGTAACTACGTCCAAGAGACCCAGTACTTC,CASSNYVQETQYF
TRBJ1-2,TRBV9,.,.,TGTGCCAGCAGCGTAGGGGGGCGAGATGGCTACACCTTC,CASSVGGRDGYTF
TRBJ2-3,TRBV3-1/TRBV3-2,once,TRBD1,TGTGCCAGCAGCCCCCACGGACAGGCAGTCGCAGATACGCAGTATTTT,CASSPHGQAVADTQYF
TRBJ2-3,TRBV3-1/TRBV3-2,.,.,TGTGCCAGCAGCTCCCTCACGGGGGATAGCACAGATACGCAGTATTTT,CASSSLTGDSTDTQYF
TRBJ1-4,TRBV6-1,.,TRBD1,TGTGCCAGCAGTGGACGTTACAGGGGGCGAGAGGGGGAAAAACTGTTTTTT,CASSGRYRGREGEKLFF
TRBJ1-3,TRBV29-1,.,.,TGCAGCGTTGGAGTATCTGGAAACACCATATATTTT,CSVGVSGNTIYF
TRBJ2-4,TRBV7-2,.,TRBD1,TGTGCCAGCAGGAACGATCTTGAGCGGACAGGGATGAACATTCAGTACTTC,CASRNDLERTGMNIQYF
TRBJ2-1,TRBV21-1,.,.,TGTGCCAGCAGCAAAGTGGGAAAGGCGGGGGTCTACAATGAGCAGTTCTTC,CASSKVGKAGVYNEQFF
TRBJ1-6,TRBV2,.,TRBD1,TGTGCCAGCAGTGACCCCGGGACAGGGCTCCATAATTCACCCCTCCACTTT,CASSDPGTGLHNSPLHF
TRBJ1-1,TRBV19,.,TRBD1,TGTGCCAGTAGGACAGGGGACACTGAAGCTTTCTTT,CASRTGDTEAFF
TRBJ1-5,TRBV19,.,.,TGTGCCAGTAGTATGGCAGGATATAGCAATCAGCCCCAGCATTTT,CASSMAGYSNQPQHF
TRBJ1-3,TRBV10-3,once,.,TGTGCCATCGCTAAAAGTCGAAACTCTGGAAACACCATATATTTT,CAIAKSRNSGNTIYF
TRBJ1-2,TRBV5-5,.,TRBD1,TGTGCCTCGTTTCCGGTTCCGGGACAGGGTCCCTATGGCTACACCTTC,CASFPVPGQGPYGYTF
TRBJ1-2,TRBV5-4,.,TRBD1,TGTGCCAGCAGCTGGACAGGGTTGGGCTACACCTTC,CASSWTGLGYTF
TRBJ1-1,TRBV4-1,.,TRBD1,TGCGCCAGCAGCCAAACAGGGGGTGTGGGGATGAACACTGAAGCTTTCTTT,CASSQTGGVGMNTEAFF
TRBJ1-2,TRBV5-1,.,.,TGCGCCAGCAGCTCCAGACAGAATTATGGCTACACCTTC,CASSSRQNYGYTF
TRBJ1-2,TRBV19,.,TRBD1,TGTGCCAGTAGTGAGACAGGGGCAAACTATGGCTACACCTTC,CASSETGANYGYTF
TRBJ2-2,TRBV9,few,TRBD2,TGTGCCAGCAGCGTAGAAGCGGGGGGGCCGTCGAGCGGGGAGCTGTTTTTT,CASSVEAGGPSSGELFF
TRBJ1-1,TRBV2,.,TRBD1,TGTGCCAGTAAACAGGGGATGAACACTGAAGCTTTCTTT,CASKQGMNTEAFF
TRBJ1-2,TRBV19,.,.,TGTGCCAGTAGTAAGGGGATACTCTATGGCTACACCTTC,CASSKGILYGYTF
TRBJ1-1,TRBV7-3,.,TRBD1,TGTGCCACCCGACTCCAGGGGGGAGACACTGAAGCTTTCTTT,CATRLQGGDTEAFF
TRBJ1-2,TRBV7-3,.,.,TGTGCCAGCAGCCCGGGACTCAAGGGAGGGTCTAACTATGGCTACACCTTC,CASSPGLKGGSNYGYTF
TRBJ2-1,TRBV7-2,once,.,TGTGCCAGCAGCTTAGGGAGCTACTTCTACAATGAGCAGTTCTTC,CASSLGSYFYNEQFF
TRBJ1-6,TRBV19,.,TRBD1,TGTGCCAGTCAGACAGGGACATCACCCCTCCACTTT,CASQTGTSPLHF
TRBJ1-1,TRBV27,.,.,TGTGCCAGCAGTGAAGAGGGCACTGAAGCTTTCTTT,CASSEEGTEAFF
TRBJ1-2,TRBV9,.,TRBD1,TGTGCCAGCAGCGCGACAGGGCCCCTCCGGGGCTACACCTTC,CASSATGPLRGYTF
TRBJ2-3,TRBV5-5,.,TRBD2,TGTGCCAGTACGCGGACTAGCGGAGTCACAGATACGCAGTATTTT,CASTRTSGVTDTQYF
TRBJ1-3,TRBV19,.,.,TGTGCCAGTAGTATCCTCGGGTTATCCTCTGGAAACACCATATATTTT,CASSILGLSSGNTIYF
TRBJ1-5,TRBV19,.,TRBD1,TGTGCCAGTAGTTCCGGGATTGACAGGGGTCTGTTTCAGCCCCAGCATTTT,CASSSGIDRGLFQPQHF
TRBJ1-2,TRBV14,.,.,TGTGCCAGCAGCCAAGATCTGGCAGGGGTCCTCTATGGCTACACCTTC,CASSQDLAGVLYGYTF
TRBJ2-2,TRBV4-3,.,.,TGCGCCAGCAGCCAAGATTTAGTTCAGGGGGGAGGCACCGGGGAGCTGTTTTTT,CASSQDLVQGGGTGELFF
TRBJ1-1,TRBV6-2/TRBV6-3,.,.,TGTGCCAGCAGTCACCAACGGGGGAACACTGAAGCTTTCTTT,CASSHQRGNTEAFF
TRBJ1-1,TRBV3-1/TRBV3-2,once,.,TGTGCCAGCAGCCGTACGGGTCCCAACACTGAAGCTTTCTTT,CASSRTGPNTEAFF
TRBJ2-6,TRBV27,.,.,TGTGCCAGCGGGCGGGGGCCAGGGACCTCTGGGGCCAACGTCCTGACTTTC,CASGRGPGTSGANVLTF
TRBJ2-3,TRBV9,once,.,TGTGCCAGCAGGGGTCTAGAAACAGATACGCAGTATTTT,CASRGLETDTQYF
TRBJ1-6,TRBV7-8,.,.,TGTGCCAGCAGATACGACAGGATCAATTCACCCCTCCACTTT,CASRYDRINSPLHF
TRBJ2-1,TRBV7-8,.,.,TGTGCCAGCAGCTTAGCTGGAGGGGGGGCCGGGAATGAGCAGTTCTTC,CASSLAGGGAGNEQFF
TRBJ1-2,TRBV4-2,.,.,TGTGCCAGCAGCCAAGTCCTTCAGGCGAACTATGGCTACACCTTC,CASSQVLQANYGYTF
TRBJ2-3,TRBV4-2,.,.,TGTGCCAGCAGCCTTAAAGATACGCAGTATTTT,CASSLKDTQYF
TRBJ2-1,TRBV7-7,.,TRBD1,TGTGCTAGCAGCCGTGGAAACAGGGGGCTTGAGCAGTTCTTC,CASSRGNRGLEQFF
TRBJ1-1,TRBV12-3/TRBV12-4,.,TRBD1,TGTGCCAGCAGTTTGCAGGACAGGGAAGCTTTCTTT,CASSLQDREAFF
TRBJ1-4,TRBV25-1,.,.,TGTGCCAGTTCCTCCTGGGGGGGGGAAAAACTGTTTTTT,CASSSWGGEKLFF
TRBJ1-2,TRBV5-1,.,TRBD1,TGCGCCAGCAGCCAGGACAGGGCTGATAGCTACACCTTC,CASSQDRADSYTF
TRBJ2-2,TRBV19,.,TRBD1,TGTGCCAGTACCCTCCGGGGGACAGGGGGGACCGGGGAGCTGTTTTTT,CASTLRGTGGTGELFF
TRBJ1-1,TRBV7-9,medium-sized,TRBD1,TGTGCCAGCAGCGCGTGGGACAGCGGGAACACTGAAGCTTTCTTT,CASSAWDSGNTEAFF